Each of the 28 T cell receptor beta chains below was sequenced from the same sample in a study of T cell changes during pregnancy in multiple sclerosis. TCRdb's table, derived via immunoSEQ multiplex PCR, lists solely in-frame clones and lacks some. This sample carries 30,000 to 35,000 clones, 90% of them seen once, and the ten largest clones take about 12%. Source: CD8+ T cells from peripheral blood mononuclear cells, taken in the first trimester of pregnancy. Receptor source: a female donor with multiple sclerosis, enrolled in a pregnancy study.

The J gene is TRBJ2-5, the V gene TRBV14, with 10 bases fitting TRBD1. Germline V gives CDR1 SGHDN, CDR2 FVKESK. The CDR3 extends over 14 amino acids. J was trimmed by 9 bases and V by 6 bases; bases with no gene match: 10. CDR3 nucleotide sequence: TGTGCCAGCAGTCCGGGACAGGGGATGCCGGCCCAGTACTTC. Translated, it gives CASSPGQGMPAQYF.

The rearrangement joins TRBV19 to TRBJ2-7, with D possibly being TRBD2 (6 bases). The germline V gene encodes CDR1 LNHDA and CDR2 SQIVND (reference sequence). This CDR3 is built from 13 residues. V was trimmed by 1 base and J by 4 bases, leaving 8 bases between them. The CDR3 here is CASSIGAGYEQYF. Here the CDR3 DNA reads TGTGCCAGTAGTATAGGGGCGGGGTACGAGCAGTACTTC.

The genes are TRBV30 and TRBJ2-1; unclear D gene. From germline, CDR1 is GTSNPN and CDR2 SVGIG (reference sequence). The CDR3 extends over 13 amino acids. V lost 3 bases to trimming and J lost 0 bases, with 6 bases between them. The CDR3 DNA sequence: TGTGCCTGGAGAACCAGCTCCTACAATGAGCAGTTCTTC. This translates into CAWRTSSYNEQFF.

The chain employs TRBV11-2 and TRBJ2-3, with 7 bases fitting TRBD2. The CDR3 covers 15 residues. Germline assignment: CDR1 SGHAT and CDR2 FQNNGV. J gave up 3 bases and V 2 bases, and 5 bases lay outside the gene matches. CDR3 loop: CASSLWAGATDTQYF. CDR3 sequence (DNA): TGTGCCAGCAGCTTATGGGCGGGAGCAACAGATACGCAGTATTTT.

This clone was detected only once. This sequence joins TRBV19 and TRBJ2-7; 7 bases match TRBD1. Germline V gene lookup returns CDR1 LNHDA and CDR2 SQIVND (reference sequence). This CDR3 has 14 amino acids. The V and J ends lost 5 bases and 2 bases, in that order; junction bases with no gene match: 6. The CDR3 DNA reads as TGTGCCAGTAGTCCAGCCCAGGGGGCCTACGAGCAGTACTTC. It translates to CASSPAQGAYEQYF. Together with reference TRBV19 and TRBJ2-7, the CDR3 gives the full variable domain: DGGITQSPKYLFRKEGQNVTLSCEQNLNHDAMYWYRQDPGQGLRLIYYSQIVNDFQKGDIAEGYSVSREKKESFPLTVTSAQKNPTAFYLCASSPAQGAYEQYFGPGTRLTVT.

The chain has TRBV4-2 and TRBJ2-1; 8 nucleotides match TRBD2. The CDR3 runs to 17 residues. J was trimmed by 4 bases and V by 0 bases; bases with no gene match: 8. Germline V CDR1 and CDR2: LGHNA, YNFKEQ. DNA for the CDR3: TGTGCCAGCAGCCAAGATCCGGGGGGGACTGCTTACAATGAGCAGTTCTTC. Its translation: CASSQDPGGTAYNEQFF.

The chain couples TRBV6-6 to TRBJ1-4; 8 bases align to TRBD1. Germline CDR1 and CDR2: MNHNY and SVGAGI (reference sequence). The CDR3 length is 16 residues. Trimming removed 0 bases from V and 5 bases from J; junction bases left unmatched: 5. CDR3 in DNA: TGTGCCAGCAGTTACTCGATTAGGGACAGGAATGAAAAACTGTTTTTT. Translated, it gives CASSYSIRDRNEKLFF.

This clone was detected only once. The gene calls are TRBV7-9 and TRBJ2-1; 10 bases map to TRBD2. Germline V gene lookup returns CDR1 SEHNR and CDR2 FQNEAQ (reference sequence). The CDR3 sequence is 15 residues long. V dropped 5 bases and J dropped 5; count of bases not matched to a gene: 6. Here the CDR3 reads CASSPGLAQHNEQFF. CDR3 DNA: TGTGCCAGCAGCCCGGGACTAGCGCAACACAATGAGCAGTTCTTC.

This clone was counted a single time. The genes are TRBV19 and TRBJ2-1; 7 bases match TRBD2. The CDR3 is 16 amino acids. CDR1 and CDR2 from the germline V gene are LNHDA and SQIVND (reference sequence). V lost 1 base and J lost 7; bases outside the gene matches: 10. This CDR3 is CASSIGWRELMNEQFF. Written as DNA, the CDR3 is TGTGCCAGTAGTATAGGGTGGCGGGAGTTGATGAATGAGCAGTTCTTC.

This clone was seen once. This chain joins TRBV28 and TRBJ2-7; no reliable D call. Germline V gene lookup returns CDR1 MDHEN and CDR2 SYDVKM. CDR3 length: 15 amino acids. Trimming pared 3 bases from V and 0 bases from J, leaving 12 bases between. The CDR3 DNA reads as TGTGCCAGCAGTTTCGGGTCTGTAAGCTCCTACGAGCAGTACTTC. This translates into CASSFGSVSSYEQYF.

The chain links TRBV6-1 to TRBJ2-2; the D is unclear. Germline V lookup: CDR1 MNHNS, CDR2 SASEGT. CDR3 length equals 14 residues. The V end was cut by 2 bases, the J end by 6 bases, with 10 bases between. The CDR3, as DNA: TGTGCCAGCAGTGAATATACGGTATCCGGGGAGCTGTTTTTT. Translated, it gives CASSEYTVSGELFF.

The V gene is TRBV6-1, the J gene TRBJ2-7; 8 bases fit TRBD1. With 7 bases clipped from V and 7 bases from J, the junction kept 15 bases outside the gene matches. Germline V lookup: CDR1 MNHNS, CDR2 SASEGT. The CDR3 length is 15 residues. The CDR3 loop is CASILNSGGAEEQYF. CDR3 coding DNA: TGTGCCAGCATTTTAAACTCAGGGGGCGCGGAGGAGCAGTACTTC.

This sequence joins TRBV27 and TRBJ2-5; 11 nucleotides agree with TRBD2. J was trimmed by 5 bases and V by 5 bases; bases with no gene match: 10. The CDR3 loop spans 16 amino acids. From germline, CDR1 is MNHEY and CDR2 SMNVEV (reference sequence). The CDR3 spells CASSPGTSGYGETQYF. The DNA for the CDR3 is TGTGCCAGCAGTCCCGGGACTAGCGGATATGGGGAGACCCAGTACTTC.

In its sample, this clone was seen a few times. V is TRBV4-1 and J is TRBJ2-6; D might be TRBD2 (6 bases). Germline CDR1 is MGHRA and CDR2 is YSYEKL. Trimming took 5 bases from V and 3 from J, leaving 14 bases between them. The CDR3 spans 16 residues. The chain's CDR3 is CASSESPGDGANVLTF. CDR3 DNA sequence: TGCGCCAGCAGCGAAAGTCCGGGGGATGGGGCCAACGTCCTGACTTTC.

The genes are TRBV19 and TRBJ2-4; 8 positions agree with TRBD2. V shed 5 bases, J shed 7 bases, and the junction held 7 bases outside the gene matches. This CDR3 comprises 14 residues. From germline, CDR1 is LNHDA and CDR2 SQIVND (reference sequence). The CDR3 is CASSRPGGPNIQYF. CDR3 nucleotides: TGTGCCAGTAGTCGGCCGGGGGGGCCGAACATTCAGTACTTC. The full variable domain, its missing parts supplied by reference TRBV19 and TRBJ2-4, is DGGITQSPKYLFRKEGQNVTLSCEQNLNHDAMYWYRQDPGQGLRLIYYSQIVNDFQKGDIAEGYSVSREKKESFPLTVTSAQKNPTAFYLCASSRPGGPNIQYFGAGTRLSVL.

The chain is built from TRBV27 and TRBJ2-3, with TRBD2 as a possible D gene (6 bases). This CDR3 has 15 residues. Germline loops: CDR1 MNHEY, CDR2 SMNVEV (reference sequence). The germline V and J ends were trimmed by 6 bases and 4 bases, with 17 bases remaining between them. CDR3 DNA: TGTGCCAGCAGCCCGACTAGGTTCGGTGCAGATACGCAGTATTTT. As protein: CASSPTRFGADTQYF.

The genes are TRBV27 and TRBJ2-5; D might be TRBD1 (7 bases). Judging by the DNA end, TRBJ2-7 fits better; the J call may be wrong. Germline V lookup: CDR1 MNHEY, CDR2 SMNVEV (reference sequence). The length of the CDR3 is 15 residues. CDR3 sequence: CASSGWRGPGYEQYF. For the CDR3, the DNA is TGTGCCAGCTCGGGATGGAGGGGGCCGGGATACGAGCAGTACTTC.

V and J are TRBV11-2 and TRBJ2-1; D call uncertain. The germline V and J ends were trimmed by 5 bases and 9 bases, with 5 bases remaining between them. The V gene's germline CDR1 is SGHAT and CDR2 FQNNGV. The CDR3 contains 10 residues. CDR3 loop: CASSQVEQFF. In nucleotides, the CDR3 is TGTGCCAGCAGCCAGGTTGAGCAGTTCTTC.

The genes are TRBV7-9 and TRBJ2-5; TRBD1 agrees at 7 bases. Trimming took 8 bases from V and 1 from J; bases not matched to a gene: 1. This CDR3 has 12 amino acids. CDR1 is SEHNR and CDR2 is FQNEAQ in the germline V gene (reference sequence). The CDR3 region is CASQGVQETQYF. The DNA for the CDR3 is TGTGCCAGCCAGGGGGTCCAAGAGACCCAGTACTTC.

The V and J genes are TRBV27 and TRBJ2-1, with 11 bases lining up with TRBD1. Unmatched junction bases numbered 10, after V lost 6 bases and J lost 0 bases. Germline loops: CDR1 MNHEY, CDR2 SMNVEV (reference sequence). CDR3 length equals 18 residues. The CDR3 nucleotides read TGTGCCAGCAGGACCGGGACAGGGGGTCCTAGCTCCTACAATGAGCAGTTCTTC. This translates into CASRTGTGGPSSYNEQFF.

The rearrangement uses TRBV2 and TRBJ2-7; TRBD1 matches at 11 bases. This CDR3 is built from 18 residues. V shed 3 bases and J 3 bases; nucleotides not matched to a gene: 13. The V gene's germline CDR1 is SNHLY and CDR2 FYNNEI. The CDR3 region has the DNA TGTGCCAGCAGTGACCGGCAGGGGGACAGGGGGACCGACTACGAGCAGTACTTC. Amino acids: CASSDRQGDRGTDYEQYF.

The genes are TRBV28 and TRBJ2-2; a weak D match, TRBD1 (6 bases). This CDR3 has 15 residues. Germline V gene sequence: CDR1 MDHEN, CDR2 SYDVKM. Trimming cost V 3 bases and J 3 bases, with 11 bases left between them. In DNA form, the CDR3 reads TGTGCCAGCAGTTTCCCAGGGGTCGACACCGGGGAGCTGTTTTTT. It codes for CASSFPGVDTGELFF.

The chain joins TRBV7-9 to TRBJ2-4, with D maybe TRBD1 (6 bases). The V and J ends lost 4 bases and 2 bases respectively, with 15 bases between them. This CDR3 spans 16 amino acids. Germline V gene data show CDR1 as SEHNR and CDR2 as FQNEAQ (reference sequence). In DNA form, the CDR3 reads TGTGCCAGCAGCTCGACCTCAGGGGTACCCAAAAACATTCAGTACTTC. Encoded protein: CASSSTSGVPKNIQYF.

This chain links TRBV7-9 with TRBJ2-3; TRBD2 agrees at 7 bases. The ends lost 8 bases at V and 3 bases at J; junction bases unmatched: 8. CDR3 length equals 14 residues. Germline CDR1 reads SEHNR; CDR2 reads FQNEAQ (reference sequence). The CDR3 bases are TGTGCCAGCTCCCTAACTAGCGCTACAGATACGCAGTATTTT. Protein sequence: CASSLTSATDTQYF. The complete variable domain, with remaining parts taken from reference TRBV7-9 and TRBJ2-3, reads DTGVSQNPRHKITKRGQNVTFRCDPISEHNRLYWYRQTLGQGPEFLTYFQNEAQLEKSRLLSDRFSAERPKGSFSTLEIQRTEQGDSAMYLCASSLTSATDTQYFGPGTRLTVL.

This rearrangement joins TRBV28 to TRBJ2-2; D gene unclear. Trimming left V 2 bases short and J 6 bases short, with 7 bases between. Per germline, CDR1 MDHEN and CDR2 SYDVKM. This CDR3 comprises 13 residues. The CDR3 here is CASSLSLSGELFF. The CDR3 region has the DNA TGTGCCAGCAGTTTAAGCCTCTCCGGGGAGCTGTTTTTT.

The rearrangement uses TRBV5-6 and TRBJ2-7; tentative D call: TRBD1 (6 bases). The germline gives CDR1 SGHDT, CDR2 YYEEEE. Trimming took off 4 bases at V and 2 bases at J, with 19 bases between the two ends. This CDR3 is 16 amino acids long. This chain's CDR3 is CASSLGGQGFAYEQYF. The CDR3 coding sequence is TGTGCCAGCAGCCTTGGCGGGCAGGGGTTCGCCTACGAGCAGTACTTC.

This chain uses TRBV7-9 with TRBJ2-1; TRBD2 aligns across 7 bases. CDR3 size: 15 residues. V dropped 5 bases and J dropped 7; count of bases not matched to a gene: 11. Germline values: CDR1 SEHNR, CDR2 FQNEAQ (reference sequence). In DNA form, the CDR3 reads TGTGCCAGCAGCCATACTAGCGAAGCTAAGAATGAGCAGTTCTTC. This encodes CASSHTSEAKNEQFF. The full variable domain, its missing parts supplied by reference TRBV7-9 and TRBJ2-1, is DTGVSQNPRHKITKRGQNVTFRCDPISEHNRLYWYRQTLGQGPEFLTYFQNEAQLEKSRLLSDRFSAERPKGSFSTLEIQRTEQGDSAMYLCASSHTSEAKNEQFFGPGTRLTVL.

In DNA, the CDR3 is TGTGCCACCCGTTGGCGACTAGCCCTTGGGGAAGAGCAGTACTTC. Encoded protein: CATRWRLALGEEQYF. This sequence joins TRBV6-1 and TRBJ2-7, with TRBD2 matching 7 bases. V lost 10 bases, J lost 7 bases, and 19 bases stayed unmatched. The germline V gene encodes CDR1 MNHNS and CDR2 SASEGT. The CDR3 length is 15 residues.